The next 8 T cell receptor beta chains were all read from a single sample in a study of blood T cell repertoires in COVID-19. Sequenced by immunoSEQ multiplex PCR; TCRdb stores in-frame clones only, minus some. The sample holds some 240,000 clones, about four fifths seen once. Sequences were obtained from peripheral blood. All receptors come from a woman aged 80 or over with acute or convalescent COVID-19.

The V and J genes are TRBV2 and TRBJ1-1; TRBD1 agrees at 7 bases. Germline V CDR1 and CDR2: SNHLY, FYNNEI. V lost 2 bases to trimming and J lost 5 bases; unmatched junction nucleotides: 11. This CDR3 is 16 amino acids long. CDR3 bases: TGTGCCAGCAGTGAATCGGACAGGCCCTGGGGGACTGAAGCTTTCTTT. This encodes CASSESDRPWGTEAFF. Together with reference TRBV2 and TRBJ1-1, the CDR3 gives the full variable domain: EPEVTQTPSHQVTQMGQEVILRCVPISNHLYFYWYRQILGQKVEFLVSFYNNEISEKSEIFDDQFSVERPDGSNFTLKIRSTKLEDSAMYFCASSESDRPWGTEAFFGQGTRLTVV.

In DNA, the CDR3 is TGTGCCAGCTCACGTTCGACAGATTCTGGCTACACCTTC. It encodes CASSRSTDSGYTF. This chain joins TRBV18 and TRBJ1-2, with a possible D match to TRBD1 (5 bases). The length of the CDR3 is 13 residues. The germline gives CDR1 KGHSH, CDR2 LQKENI. V lost 4 bases to trimming and J lost 7 bases, with 13 bases between them.

This rearrangement joins TRBV27 to TRBJ2-7; 7 positions match TRBD1. Trimming cost V 4 bases and J 1 base; bases outside gene matches: 7. Germline V gene sequence: CDR1 MNHEY, CDR2 SMNVEV (reference sequence). The CDR3 runs to 15 residues. Written as DNA, the CDR3 is TGTGCCAGCAGTTGGGGACAGCCATTTTCCTACGAGCAGTACTTC. Amino acids: CASSWGQPFSYEQYF.

The rearrangement links TRBV28 to TRBJ2-7; D might be TRBD2 (5 bases). CDR1 is MDHEN and CDR2 is SYDVKM in the germline V gene. V was cut by 7 bases and J by 2 bases, with 6 bases left in between. The CDR3 spans 11 residues. CDR3 amino acids: CASMGAYEQYF. CDR3 coding DNA: TGTGCCAGCATGGGAGCCTACGAGCAGTACTTC.

This rearrangement joins TRBV20-1 to TRBJ1-2; 7 bases are a match to TRBD1. CDR3 length equals 12 residues. The ends lost 3 bases at V and 5 bases at J; junction bases unmatched: 3. The germline V gene encodes CDR1 DFQATT and CDR2 SNEGSKA (reference sequence). CDR3 nucleotides: TGCAGTGCTAGTACGGGACAGTATGGCTACACCTTC. Protein sequence: CSASTGQYGYTF.

This chain joins TRBV25-1 and TRBJ2-7; 7 bases agree with TRBD2. The J segment lost 2 bases and the V segment lost 6 bases, leaving 16 bases of the junction unmatched. CDR3 length: 17 amino acids. Germline V gene data show CDR1 as MGHDK and CDR2 as SYGVNS. The CDR3 coding sequence is TGTGCCAGCAGCCACCGGTCGGGGGGTGCAGAAGCCTACGAGCAGTACTTC. This codes for CASSHRSGGAEAYEQYF.

The gene calls are TRBV3-1 (or the pseudogene TRBV3-2) and TRBJ2-7; possibly TRBD1 for D (6 bases). The CDR3 is made up of 13 amino acids. Trimming stripped 3 bases from V and 2 bases from J, with 8 bases between. Germline V CDR1 and CDR2: LGHDT, YNNKEL (reference sequence). The chain's CDR3 is CASSQDSTYEQYF. The CDR3 DNA reads TGTGCCAGCAGCCAGGACAGTACCTACGAGCAGTACTTC.

The chain employs TRBV11-3 and TRBJ2-1; D is possibly TRBD1 (8 bases). The V gene lost 2 bases and the J gene lost 9 bases, with 17 bases spanning the gap. The germline V gene has CDR1 SGHNT and CDR2 YENEEA. This CDR3 spans 15 amino acids. The CDR3 loop reads CASSLSVTGGAEQFF. CDR3 sequence (DNA): TGTGCCAGCAGCTTAAGCGTAACAGGGGGGGCTGAGCAGTTCTTC.